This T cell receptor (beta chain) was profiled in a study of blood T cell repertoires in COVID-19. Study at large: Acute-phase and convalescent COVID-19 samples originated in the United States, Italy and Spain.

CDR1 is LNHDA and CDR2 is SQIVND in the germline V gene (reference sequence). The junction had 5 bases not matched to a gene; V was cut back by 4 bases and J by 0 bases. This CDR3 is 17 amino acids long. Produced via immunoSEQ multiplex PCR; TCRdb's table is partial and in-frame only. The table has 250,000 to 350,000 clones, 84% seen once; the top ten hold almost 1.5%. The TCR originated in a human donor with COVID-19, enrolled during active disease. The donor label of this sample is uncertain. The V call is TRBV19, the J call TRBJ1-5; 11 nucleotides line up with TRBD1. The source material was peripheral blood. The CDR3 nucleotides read TGTGCCAGTAGTAAAGGACAGGGGGCGCGTAGCAATCAGCCCCAGCATTTT. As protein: CASSKGQGARSNQPQHF.